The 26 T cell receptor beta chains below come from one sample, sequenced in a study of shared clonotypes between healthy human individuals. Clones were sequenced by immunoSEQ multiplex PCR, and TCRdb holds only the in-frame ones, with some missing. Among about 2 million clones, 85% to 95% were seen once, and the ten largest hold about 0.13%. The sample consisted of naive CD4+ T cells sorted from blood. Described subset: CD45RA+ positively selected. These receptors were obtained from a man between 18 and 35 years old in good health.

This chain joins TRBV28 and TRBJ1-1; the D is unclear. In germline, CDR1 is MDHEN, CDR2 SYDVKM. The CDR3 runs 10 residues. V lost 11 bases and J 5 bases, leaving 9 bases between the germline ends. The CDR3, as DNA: TGTGCCTCGGTGAGGACTGAAGCTTTCTTT. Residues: CASVRTEAFF.

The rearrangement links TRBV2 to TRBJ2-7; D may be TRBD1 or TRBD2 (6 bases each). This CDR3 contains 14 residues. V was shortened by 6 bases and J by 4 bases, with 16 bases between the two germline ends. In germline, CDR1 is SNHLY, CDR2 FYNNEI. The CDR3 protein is CASSQGTSRYEQYF. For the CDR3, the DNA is TGTGCCAGCAGCCAGGGGACTTCGAGGTACGAGCAGTACTTC. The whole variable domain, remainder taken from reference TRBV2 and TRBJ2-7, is EPEVTQTPSHQVTQMGQEVILRCVPISNHLYFYWYRQILGQKVEFLVSFYNNEISEKSEIFDDQFSVERPDGSNFTLKIRSTKLEDSAMYFCASSQGTSRYEQYFGPGTRLTVT.

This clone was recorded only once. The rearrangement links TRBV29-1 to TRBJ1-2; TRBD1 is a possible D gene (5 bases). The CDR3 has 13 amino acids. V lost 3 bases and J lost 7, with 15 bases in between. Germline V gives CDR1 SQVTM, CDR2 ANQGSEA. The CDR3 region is CSVEARQSGGYTF. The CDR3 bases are TGCAGCGTTGAGGCCAGACAGTCGGGTGGCTACACCTTC.

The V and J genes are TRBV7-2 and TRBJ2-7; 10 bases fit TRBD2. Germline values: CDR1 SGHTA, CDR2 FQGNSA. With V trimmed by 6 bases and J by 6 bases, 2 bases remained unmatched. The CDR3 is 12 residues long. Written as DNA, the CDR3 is TGTGCCAGCAGGCGACTAGCGGGCGAGCAGTACTTC. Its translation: CASRRLAGEQYF.

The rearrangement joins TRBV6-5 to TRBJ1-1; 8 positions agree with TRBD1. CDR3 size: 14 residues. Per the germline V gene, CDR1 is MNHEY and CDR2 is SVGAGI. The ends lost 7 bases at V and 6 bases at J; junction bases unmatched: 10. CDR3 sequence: CASKYDRGVAEAFF. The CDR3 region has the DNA TGTGCCAGCAAATACGACAGGGGTGTCGCTGAAGCTTTCTTT.

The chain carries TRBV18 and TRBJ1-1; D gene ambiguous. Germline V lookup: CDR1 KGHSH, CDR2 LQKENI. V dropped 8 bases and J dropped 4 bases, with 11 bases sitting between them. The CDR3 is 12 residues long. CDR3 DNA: TGTGCCAGCCATGAGGTAGGCACTGAAGCTTTCTTT. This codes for CASHEVGTEAFF. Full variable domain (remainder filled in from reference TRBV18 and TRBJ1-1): NAGVMQNPRHLVRRRGQEARLRCSPMKGHSHVYWYRQLPEEGLKFMVYLQKENIIDESGMPKERFSAEFPKEGPSILRIQQVVRGDSAAYFCASHEVGTEAFFGQGTRLTVV.

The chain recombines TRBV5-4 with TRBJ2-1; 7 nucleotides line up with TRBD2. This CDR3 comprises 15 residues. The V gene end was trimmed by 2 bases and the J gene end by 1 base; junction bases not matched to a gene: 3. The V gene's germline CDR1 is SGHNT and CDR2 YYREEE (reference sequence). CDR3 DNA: TGTGCCAGCAGCTTTGGCGGGAGATCCTACAATGAGCAGTTCTTC. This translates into CASSFGGRSYNEQFF.

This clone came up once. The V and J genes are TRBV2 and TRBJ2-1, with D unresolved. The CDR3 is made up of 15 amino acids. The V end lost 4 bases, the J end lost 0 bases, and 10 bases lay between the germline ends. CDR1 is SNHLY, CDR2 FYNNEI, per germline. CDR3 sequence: CASSAASRSYNEQFF. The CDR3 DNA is TGTGCCAGCAGTGCGGCGAGTCGCTCCTACAATGAGCAGTTCTTC.

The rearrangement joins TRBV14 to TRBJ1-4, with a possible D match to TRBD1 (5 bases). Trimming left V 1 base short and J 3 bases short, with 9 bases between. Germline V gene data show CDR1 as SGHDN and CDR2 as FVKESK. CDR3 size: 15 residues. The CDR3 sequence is CASSQGKGPNEKLFF. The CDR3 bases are TGTGCCAGCAGCCAAGGAAAGGGACCTAATGAAAAACTGTTTTTT.

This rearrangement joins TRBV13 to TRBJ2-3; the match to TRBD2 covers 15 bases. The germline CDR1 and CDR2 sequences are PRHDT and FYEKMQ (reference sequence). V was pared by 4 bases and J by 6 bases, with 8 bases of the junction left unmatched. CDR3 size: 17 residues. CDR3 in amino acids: CASSSGLAGGRGDTQYF. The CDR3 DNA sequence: TGTGCCAGCAGCTCGGGACTAGCGGGAGGTCGGGGGGATACGCAGTATTTT.

The CDR3 sequence is CASSLRGQASNQPQHF. CDR3 nucleotides: TGTGCCAGCAGTTTAAGGGGACAGGCCTCAAATCAGCCCCAGCATTTT. The chain recombines TRBV27 with TRBJ1-5, with 8 bases identical to TRBD1. CDR1 and CDR2 from the germline V gene are MNHEY and SMNVEV (reference sequence). V shed 2 bases, J shed 4 bases, and the junction held 7 bases outside the gene matches. This CDR3 spans 16 amino acids.

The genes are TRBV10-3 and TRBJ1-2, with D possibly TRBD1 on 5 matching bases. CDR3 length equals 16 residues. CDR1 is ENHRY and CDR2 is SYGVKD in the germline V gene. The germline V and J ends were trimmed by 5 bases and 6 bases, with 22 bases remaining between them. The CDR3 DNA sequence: TGTGCCATCAGTCATGTGACGGGGGAGAGCGGCGATGGCTACACCTTC. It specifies CAISHVTGESGDGYTF.

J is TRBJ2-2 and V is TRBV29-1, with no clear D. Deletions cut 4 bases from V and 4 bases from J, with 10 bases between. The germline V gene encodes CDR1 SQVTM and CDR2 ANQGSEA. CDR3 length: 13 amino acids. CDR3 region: CSVATVSTGELFF. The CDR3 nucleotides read TGCAGCGTTGCTACCGTTAGCACCGGGGAGCTGTTTTTT.

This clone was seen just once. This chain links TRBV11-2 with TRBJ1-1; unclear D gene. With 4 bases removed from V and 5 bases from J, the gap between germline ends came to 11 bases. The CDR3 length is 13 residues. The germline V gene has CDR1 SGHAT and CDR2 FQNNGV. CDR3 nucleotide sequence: TGTGCCAGCAGCTCCTCACCCGGGACTGAAGCTTTCTTT. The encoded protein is CASSSSPGTEAFF.

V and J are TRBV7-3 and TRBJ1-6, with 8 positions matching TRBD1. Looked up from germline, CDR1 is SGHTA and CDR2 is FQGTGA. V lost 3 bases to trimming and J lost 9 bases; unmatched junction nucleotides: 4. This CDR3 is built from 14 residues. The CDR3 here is CASSFGQGGSPLHF. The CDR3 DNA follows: TGTGCCAGCAGCTTCGGACAGGGTGGTTCACCCCTCCACTTT.

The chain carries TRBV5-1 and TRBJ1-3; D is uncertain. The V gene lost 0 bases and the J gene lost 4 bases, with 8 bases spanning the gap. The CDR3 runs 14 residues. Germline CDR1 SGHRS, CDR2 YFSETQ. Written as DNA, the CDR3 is TGCGCCAGCAGCTTGGGCGGGAAAGGAAACACCATATATTTT. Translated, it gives CASSLGGKGNTIYF. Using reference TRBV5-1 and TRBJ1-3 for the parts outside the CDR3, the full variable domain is KAGVTQTPRYLIKTRGQQVTLSCSPISGHRSVSWYQQTPGQGLQFLFEYFSETQRNKGNFPGRFSGRQFSNSRSEMNVSTLELGDSALYLCASSLGGKGNTIYFGEGSWLTVV.

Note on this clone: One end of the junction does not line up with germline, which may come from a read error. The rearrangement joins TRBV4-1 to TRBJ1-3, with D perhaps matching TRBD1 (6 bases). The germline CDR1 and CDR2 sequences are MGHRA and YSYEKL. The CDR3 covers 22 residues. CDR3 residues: CASSQVNPRKMTGESSGNTIYF. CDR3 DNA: TGCGCCAGCAGCCAAGTAAACCCGCGAAAAATGACAGGAGAGTCCTCTGGTAACACCATATATTTT.

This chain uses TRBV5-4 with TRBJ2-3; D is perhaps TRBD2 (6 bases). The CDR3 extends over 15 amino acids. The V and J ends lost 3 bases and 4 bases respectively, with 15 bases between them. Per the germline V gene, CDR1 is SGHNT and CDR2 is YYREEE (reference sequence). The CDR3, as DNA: TGTGCCAGCAGCTCCGGGGGACCTGGCGCAGATACGCAGTATTTT. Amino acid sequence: CASSSGGPGADTQYF.

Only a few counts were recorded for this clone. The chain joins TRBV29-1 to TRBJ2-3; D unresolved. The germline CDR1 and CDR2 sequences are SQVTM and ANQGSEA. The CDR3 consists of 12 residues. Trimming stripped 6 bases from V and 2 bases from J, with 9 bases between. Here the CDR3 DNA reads TGCAGCGTGGGAACACACACAGATACGCAGTATTTT. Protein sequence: CSVGTHTDTQYF.

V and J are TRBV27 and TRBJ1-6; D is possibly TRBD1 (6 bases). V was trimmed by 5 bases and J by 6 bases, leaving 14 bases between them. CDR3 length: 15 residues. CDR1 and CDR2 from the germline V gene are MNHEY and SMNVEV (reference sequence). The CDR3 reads CASSLGGRINSPLHF. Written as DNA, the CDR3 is TGTGCCAGCAGTCTAGGGGGACGAATTAATTCACCCCTCCACTTT.

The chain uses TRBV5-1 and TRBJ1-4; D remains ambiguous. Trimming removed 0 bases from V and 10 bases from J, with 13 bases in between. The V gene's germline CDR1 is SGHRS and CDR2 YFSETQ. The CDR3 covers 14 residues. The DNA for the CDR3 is TGCGCCAGCAGCTTGGAGACGCCGGCAGCAAAACTGTTTTTT. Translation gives CASSLETPAAKLFF.

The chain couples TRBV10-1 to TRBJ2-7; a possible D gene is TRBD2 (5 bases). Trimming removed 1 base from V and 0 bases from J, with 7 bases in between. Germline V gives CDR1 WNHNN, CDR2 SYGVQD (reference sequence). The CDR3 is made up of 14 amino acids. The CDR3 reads CASSEFGSSYEQYF. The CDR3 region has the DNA TGCGCCAGCAGTGAGTTTGGGAGCTCCTACGAGCAGTACTTC.

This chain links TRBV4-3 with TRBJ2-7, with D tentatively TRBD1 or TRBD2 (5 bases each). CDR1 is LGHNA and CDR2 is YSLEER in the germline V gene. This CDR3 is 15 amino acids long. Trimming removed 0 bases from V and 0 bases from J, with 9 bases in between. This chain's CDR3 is CASSQEKGTSYEQYF. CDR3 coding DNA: TGCGCCAGCAGCCAAGAGAAGGGGACCTCCTACGAGCAGTACTTC.

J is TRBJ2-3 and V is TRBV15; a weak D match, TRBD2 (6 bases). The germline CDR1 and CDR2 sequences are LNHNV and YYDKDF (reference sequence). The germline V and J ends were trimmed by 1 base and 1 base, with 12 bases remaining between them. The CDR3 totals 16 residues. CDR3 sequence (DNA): TGTGCCACCAGCAGAGCCGGGACTCTTGGCACAGATACGCAGTATTTT. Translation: CATSRAGTLGTDTQYF.

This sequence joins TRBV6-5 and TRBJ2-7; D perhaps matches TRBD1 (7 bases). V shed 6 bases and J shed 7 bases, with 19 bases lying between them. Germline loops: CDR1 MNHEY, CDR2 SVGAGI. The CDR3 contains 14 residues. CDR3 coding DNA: TGTGCCAGCAGCTCTGCGGAGGGGGCTCGGGAGCAGTACTTC. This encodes CASSSAEGAREQYF.

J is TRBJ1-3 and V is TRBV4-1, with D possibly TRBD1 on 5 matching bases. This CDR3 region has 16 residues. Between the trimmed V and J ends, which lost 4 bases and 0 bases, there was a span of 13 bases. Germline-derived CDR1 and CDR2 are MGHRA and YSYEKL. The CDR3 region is CASSPWQGSSGNTIYF. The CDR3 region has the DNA TGCGCCAGCAGCCCTTGGCAGGGTAGCTCTGGAAACACCATATATTTT.